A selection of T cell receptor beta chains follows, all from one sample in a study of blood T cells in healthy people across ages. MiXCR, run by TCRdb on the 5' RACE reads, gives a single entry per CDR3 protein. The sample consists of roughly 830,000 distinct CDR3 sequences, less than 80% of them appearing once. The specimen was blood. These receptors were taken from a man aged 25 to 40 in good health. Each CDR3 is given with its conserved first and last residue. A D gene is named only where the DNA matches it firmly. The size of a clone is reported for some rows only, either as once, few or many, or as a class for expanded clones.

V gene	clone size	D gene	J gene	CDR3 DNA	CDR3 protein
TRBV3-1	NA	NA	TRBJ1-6	TGTGCCAGCAGCCCTGCTGGGAGGTCACCCCTCCACTTT	CASSPAGRSPLHF
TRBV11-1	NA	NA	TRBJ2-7	TGTACCAGCAGCTTCGGCAGGGTCGGGTACGAGCAGTACTTC	CTSSFGRVGYEQYF
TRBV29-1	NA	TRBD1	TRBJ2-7	TGCAGCGTCAGGGGGACCTACGAGCAGTACTTC	CSVRGTYEQYF
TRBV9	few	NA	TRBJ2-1	TGTGCCAGCAGCCATGGGACTCGAGAGCAGTTCTTC	CASSHGTREQFF
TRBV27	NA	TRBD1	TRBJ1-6	TGTGCCAGCAGTTTCGGACAGGGAAACTCCTATAATTCACCCCTCCACTTT	CASSFGQGNSYNSPLHF
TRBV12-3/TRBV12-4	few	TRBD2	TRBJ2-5	TGTGCCAGCAGACACTCCGCTAATAGCGGGGGCGGATGGCAAGAGACCCAGTACTTC	CASRHSANSGGGWQETQYF
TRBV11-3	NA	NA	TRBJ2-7	TGTGCCAGCAGCTCTCGACCCCACCACGAGCAGTACTTC	CASSSRPHHEQYF
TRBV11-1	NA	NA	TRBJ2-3	TGTGCCAGCAGCCCGGAGTTCCAGGGGACAGATACGCAGTATTTT	CASSPEFQGTDTQYF
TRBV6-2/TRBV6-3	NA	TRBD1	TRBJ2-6	TGTGCCAGCAGACCCGACAGGGGGGACTCTGGGGCCAACGTCCTGACTTTC	CASRPDRGDSGANVLTF
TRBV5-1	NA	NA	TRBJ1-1	TGCGCCAGCAGCTTAGCTCCCTGGGGGGGTCGGAACACTGAAGCTTTCTTT	CASSLAPWGGRNTEAFF
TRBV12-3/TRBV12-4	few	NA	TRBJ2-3	TGTGCCAGCAGTTTGGCGTCGGGCCTATCCCTGTATTTT	CASSLASGLSLYF
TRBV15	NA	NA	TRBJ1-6	TGTGCCACCAGATTTAATTTGGACGGGGGGAATTCACCCCTCCACTTT	CATRFNLDGGNSPLHF
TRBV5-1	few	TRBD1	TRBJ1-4	TGCGCCAGCAGCCGACAGGGTGAAGATGAAAAACTGTTTTTT	CASSRQGEDEKLFF
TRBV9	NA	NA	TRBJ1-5	TGTGCCAGCAGCGCCCGTGGGTCCAAGGATCAGCCCCAGCATTTT	CASSARGSKDQPQHF
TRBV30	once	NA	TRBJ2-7	TGTGCCTGGAGTGTAATTGCCCCCGAGCAGTACTTC	CAWSVIAPEQYF
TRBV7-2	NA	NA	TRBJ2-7	TGTGCCAGCAGCCCATCCGGCGGGTTCGTACGTTGGGAGCAGTACTTC	CASSPSGGFVRWEQYF
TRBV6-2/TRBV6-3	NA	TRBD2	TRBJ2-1	TGTGCCAGCAGCCATCTAGCGGGGGTGAACTCCTACAATGAGCAGTTCTTC	CASSHLAGVNSYNEQFF
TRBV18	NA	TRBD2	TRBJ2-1	TGTGCCAGCTCACCAGAAGTAGCGGGGATGGATGAGCAGTTCTTC	CASSPEVAGMDEQFF
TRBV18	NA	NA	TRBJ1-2	TGTGCCAGCTCGCAGGGTTTCGACTATGGCTACACCTTC	CASSQGFDYGYTF
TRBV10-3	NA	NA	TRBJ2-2	TGTGCCACCCAAGGACGAGATTCGAACACCGGGGAGCTGTTTTTT	CATQGRDSNTGELFF
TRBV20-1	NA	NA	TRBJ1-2	TGCAGTGCTAGAGGGGAGAGAATCTATGGCTACACCTTC	CSARGERIYGYTF
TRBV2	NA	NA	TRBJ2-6	TGTGCCAGCATCGACCCCCTGGGATTCTCTGGGGCCAACGTCCTGACTTTC	CASIDPLGFSGANVLTF
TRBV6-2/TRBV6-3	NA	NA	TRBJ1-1	TGTGCCAGCAGTTACCGAGGGTTGACTGAAGCTTTCTTT	CASSYRGLTEAFF
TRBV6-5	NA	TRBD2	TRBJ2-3	TGTGCCAGCAGTTACTCGACGGGGGGACCAGATACGCAGTATTTT	CASSYSTGGPDTQYF
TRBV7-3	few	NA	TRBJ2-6	TGTGCCAGCAGCCGAGAGGGCAACTCTGGGGCCAACGTCCTGACTTTC	CASSREGNSGANVLTF
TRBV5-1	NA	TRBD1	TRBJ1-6	TGCGCCAGCAGCTTGAGGCAGGGGGTTGATTCACCCCTCCACTTT	CASSLRQGVDSPLHF
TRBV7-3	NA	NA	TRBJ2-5	TGTGCCAGCAGCCCCCCTTTAGAGGAGACCCAGTACTTC	CASSPPLEETQYF
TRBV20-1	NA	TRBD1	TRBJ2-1	TGCAGTGCTAGCCGAGGGGCAGGGGGCGTCAATGAGCAGTTCTTC	CSASRGAGGVNEQFF
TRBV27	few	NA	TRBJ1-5	TGTGCCAGCAGTCCCACGGGCTTCTGGCAGCCCCAGCATTTT	CASSPTGFWQPQHF
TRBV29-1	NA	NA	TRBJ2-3	TGCAGCGTTGAAGGTGAGGCAGATACGCAGTATTTT	CSVEGEADTQYF
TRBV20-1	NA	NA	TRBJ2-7	TGCAGTGCTCAGTGCTCCCGGACAGTATCCTACGAGCAGTACTTC	CSAQCSRTVSYEQYF
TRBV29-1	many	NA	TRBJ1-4	TGCAGCGTTGAATCCGACAGTTCTGGAAAACTGTTTTTT	CSVESDSSGKLFF
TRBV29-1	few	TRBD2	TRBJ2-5	TGCAGCGTTGAACCCCTATGGGAGGGCCAAGAGACCCAGTACTTC	CSVEPLWEGQETQYF
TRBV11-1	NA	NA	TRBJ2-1	TGTGCCAGCCGCAAGAGGGAGCGGGACAATGAGCAGTTCTTC	CASRKRERDNEQFF
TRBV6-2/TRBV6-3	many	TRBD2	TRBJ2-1	TGTGCCAGCAGTTCTAGCGGGGGGTACAATGAGCAGTTCTTC	CASSSSGGYNEQFF
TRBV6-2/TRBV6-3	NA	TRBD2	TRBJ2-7	TGTGCCAGCAGTTGGGGACTAGCGTACTACGAGCAGTACTTC	CASSWGLAYYEQYF
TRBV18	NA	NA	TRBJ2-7	TGTGCCAGCTCAAGGGCTGACGAGCAGTACTTC	CASSRADEQYF
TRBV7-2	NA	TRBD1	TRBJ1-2	TGTGCCAGCAGCTCACAGGGGGCGCGTCTCTTACACTATGGCTACACCTTC	CASSSQGARLLHYGYTF
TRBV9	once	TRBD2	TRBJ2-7	TGTGCCAGCAGCGCCCGGACTAGCGGGGACTACGAGCAGTACTTC	CASSARTSGDYEQYF
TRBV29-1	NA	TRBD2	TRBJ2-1	TGCAGCGTTGACGGGACTAGCGGGGGGAAGACACAAAATGAGCAGTTCTTC	CSVDGTSGGKTQNEQFF